What follows describes a single T cell receptor (beta chain). This sample stems from a study of blood T cell repertoires in COVID-19. Overall study context: The samples span acute and convalescent COVID-19 from the United States, Italy and Spain. In each case, the material was cDNA or gDNA derived from T cells, B-cell-depleted T cells, or PBMCs.

Per the original methods: For nucleated cells, counts were estimated from reference gene primer amplification. Some clones are missing from TCRdb's copy, which holds only in-frame ones; the method was immunoSEQ multiplex PCR. V and J calls and clone size follow that table, whereas D and trimming were derived from the DNA. This sample has roughly 700,000 clones, with 75% to 90% found just once. CDR1 and CDR2 from the germline V gene are KGHSH and LQKENI. The ends lost 3 bases at V and 6 bases at J; junction bases unmatched: 8. CDR3 length: 14 amino acids. The sample comprised peripheral blood. The chain is built from TRBV18 and TRBJ2-7, with TRBD1 matching over 7 bases. The TCR sequence derives from a woman under 30 with acute or convalescent COVID-19. For the CDR3, the DNA is TGTGCCAGCTCACCGGGGACAGCTCCTGGCGAGCAGTACTTC. Its translation is CASSPGTAPGEQYF.